This T cell receptor (beta chain) was obtained from a study of T cell responses to AZD1222 COVID-19 vaccine. CDR3 length: 16 residues. Deletions cut 5 bases from V and 12 bases from J, with 29 bases between. In germline, CDR1 is SGHTA, CDR2 FQGTGA. Clones were read by immunoSEQ multiplex PCR, and TCRdb kept only the in-frame ones, dropping some. The sample holds more than 150,000 clones, around 89% seen once. Sample: peripheral blood, taken on day 0 of AZD1222 vaccination. The TCR originated in an adult in good health. This rearrangement joins TRBV7-3 to TRBJ2-7, with D possibly being TRBD1 (5 bases). The chain's CDR3 is CASSLHLGVRGQKGYF. DNA of the CDR3: TGTGCCAGCAGCCTCCACTTAGGGGTGCGTGGACAAAAGGGGTACTTC.